Here is one T cell receptor beta chain with its context. TCRdb recomputed calls from the RT-PCR reads with MiXCR, one row per CDR3 protein. The sample records over 350,000 distinct CDR3 sequences, around 15% being singletons. The data were taken from a study of patients and donors after allogeneic stem cell transplantation. Trimming left V 2 bases short and J 11 bases short, with 9 bases between. This CDR3 has 12 residues. The germline gives CDR1 SEHNR, CDR2 FQNEAQ (reference sequence). This TCR derives from a human donor who was either an allogeneic HSCT recipient or a stem cell or donor lymphocyte infusion donor (not recorded which). It is not recorded whose cells these are; they may come from a transplant donor. The V call is TRBV7-9, the J call TRBJ2-2, with unresolved D. Sequencing was performed on blood, either unsorted or a sorted T cell fraction (not recorded which). CDR3 residues: CASSLFQDELFF. The CDR3 DNA sequence: TGTGCCAGCAGCTTATTCCAGGACGAGCTGTTTTTT. Using reference TRBV7-9 and TRBJ2-2 for the parts outside the CDR3, the full variable domain is DTGVSQNPRHKITKRGQNVTFRCDPISEHNRLYWYRQTLGQGPEFLTYFQNEAQLEKSRLLSDRFSAERPKGSFSTLEIQRTEQGDSAMYLCASSLFQDELFFGEGSRLTVL.